This T cell receptor (beta chain) is from a study of T cell changes during pregnancy in multiple sclerosis. Profiled with immunoSEQ multiplex PCR; TCRdb holds only in-frame clones, not every one. Altogether 130,000 or so clones are present, roughly 95% being singletons, with the ten largest covering roughly 0.44%. The sample here was peripheral blood, taken after pregnancy. The sequence came from a female donor with multiple sclerosis, enrolled in a pregnancy study.

CDR3 nucleotide sequence: TGTGCCAGTAGCGACCAGGGGGCTGTCGTTCAGCCCCAGCATTTT. Translated, it gives CASSDQGAVVQPQHF. This sequence joins TRBV19 and TRBJ1-5; 8 bases map to TRBD1. This CDR3 spans 15 amino acids. The ends lost 6 bases at V and 6 bases at J; junction bases unmatched: 10. CDR1 is LNHDA and CDR2 is SQIVND in the germline V gene (reference sequence).